This TCR beta chain came from a study of blood T cell repertoires in COVID-19. On the study more broadly: The cDNA or gDNA used as material had been derived from T cells, B-cell-depleted T cells, or PBMCs.

The CDR3 extends over 18 amino acids. Germline lookup yields CDR1 SGHDT and CDR2 YYEEEE. V was pared by 7 bases and J by 2 bases, with 27 bases between. In the authors' methods: Amplification from reference gene primers served as the basis for estimated nucleated cell counts. The protocol was immunoSEQ multiplex PCR, while the TCRdb copy is restricted to in-frame clones and leaves out a portion. V, J and clone size reflect that table, while D and trimming were determined from the DNA. The data contain 250,000 or so clones, 88% of them seen just once; the ten biggest clones take up 0.9% to 1%. Sequencing input: peripheral blood. This TCR was recovered from a woman between 40 and 55 years old who had recovered from COVID-19. V gene TRBV5-6 combines with J gene TRBJ1-2; D is possibly TRBD1 (5 bases). CDR3 region: CASSLGVAWGDGNYGYTF. The CDR3 DNA reads as TGTGCCAGCTCCCTCGGGGTGGCGTGGGGGGACGGCAACTATGGCTACACCTTC.